This T cell receptor beta chain stems from a study of blood T cell repertoires in COVID-19. Study-wide background: Samples taken during acute and convalescent COVID-19 were collected in the United States, Italy and Spain. The cDNA or gDNA used as material had been derived from T cells, B-cell-depleted T cells, or PBMCs.

In the original workflow: Reference gene primer amplification yielded estimated nucleated cell counts. Only in-frame clones appear in the TCRdb table, and some are missing; sequencing was by immunoSEQ multiplex PCR. That table is the source of V, J and clone size, and D and trimming were worked out from the DNA. The repertoire holds about 260,000 clones, with roughly 86% as singletons. After removal of 3 bases from V and 2 bases from J, the junction contained 4 bases not matched to a gene. Germline CDR1 reads MNHEY; CDR2 reads SMNVEV (reference sequence). CDR3 length equals 15 residues. Sequencing used peripheral blood. The clonotype was recovered from a human donor in a cohort sampled during active COVID-19. The rearrangement joins TRBV27 to TRBJ2-3; 8 bases map to TRBD2. The CDR3 loop is CASSFTSGNTDTQYF. DNA for the CDR3: TGTGCCAGCAGTTTTACTAGCGGAAACACAGATACGCAGTATTTT.